This entry lists 16 T cell receptor beta chains sequenced from one sample in a study of beta chain features in type 1 diabetes. Sequenced material consisted of expressed TCRB transcripts (all of the isolated RNA was reverse transcribed). Repertoires were generated with immunoSEQ multiplex PCR, while TCRdb's copy carries only in-frame clones and drops some. The sample includes approximately 250,000 clones, about 23% of them seen just once. General study results and limits: Patients with Type 1 diabetes showed moderately but significantly shorter TCRB CDR3s in all four CD4+ subsets.

No antigen is known for these receptors. The material sequenced was naive CD4+ T cells from blood. The receptor set was obtained from a woman in her 30s with type 1 diabetes.

The table lists this clone with a few counts. CDR3 protein: CASSSTGSGETQYF. The CDR3 coding sequence is TGTGCCAGCAGCTCGACAGGGTCAGGGGAGACCCAGTACTTC. The rearrangement joins TRBV7-3 to TRBJ2-5, with 7 bases lining up with TRBD1. CDR1 and CDR2 from the germline V gene are SGHTA and FQGTGA. The CDR3 covers 14 residues. With 4 bases clipped from V and 5 bases from J, the junction kept 7 bases outside the gene matches.

V is TRBV19 and J is TRBJ2-1; 7 bases fit TRBD2. The V and J ends lost 6 bases and 3 bases, in that order; junction bases with no gene match: 5. Germline CDR1 and CDR2: LNHDA and SQIVND (reference sequence). This CDR3 has 14 residues. The CDR3 nucleotides are TGTGCCAGTAGGAGCGGGATTTTCTACAATGAGCAGTTCTTC. It codes for CASRSGIFYNEQFF.

The chain employs TRBV30 and TRBJ2-3; D is possibly TRBD1 (6 bases). CDR3 length: 13 residues. The germline V gene has CDR1 GTSNPN and CDR2 SVGIG (reference sequence). Trimming left V 2 bases short and J 4 bases short, with 10 bases between. The CDR3 here is CAWSTPGADTQYF. CDR3 in DNA: TGTGCCTGGAGTACCCCAGGGGCAGATACGCAGTATTTT.

The chain employs TRBV7-9 and TRBJ2-5; perhaps TRBD1 as D (6 bases). The CDR3 length is 13 residues. V lost 4 bases and J 5 bases, leaving 11 bases between the germline ends. Germline CDR1 reads SEHNR; CDR2 reads FQNEAQ (reference sequence). The chain's CDR3 is CASSWGHLETQYF. The CDR3 DNA reads TGTGCCAGCAGCTGGGGGCACCTGGAGACCCAGTACTTC.

The chain carries TRBV28 and TRBJ2-1; D gene ambiguous. This CDR3 spans 11 amino acids. Trimming pared 2 bases from V and 10 bases from J, leaving 6 bases between. Looked up from germline, CDR1 is MDHEN and CDR2 is SYDVKM. CDR3 DNA sequence: TGTGCCAGCAGTTTAGTGCGGGAGCAGTTCTTC. Its protein product is CASSLVREQFF.

This clone was seen only a few times. The chain employs TRBV7-2 and TRBJ2-1, with 9 bases matching TRBD2. The CDR3 contains 16 residues. Germline values: CDR1 SGHTA, CDR2 FQGNSA. V shed 1 base and J 9 bases; nucleotides not matched to a gene: 10. Here the CDR3 DNA reads TGTGCCAGCAGCTTAGACACTGTAGCGGGGGAAAGTGAGCAGTTCTTC. Protein product: CASSLDTVAGESEQFF.

This clone was found a few times. The junction differs from germline at one of its ends, possibly a read error. The chain carries TRBV18 and TRBJ2-7; possibly TRBD2 for D (6 bases). The V gene's germline CDR1 is KGHSH and CDR2 LQKENI. This CDR3 has 10 residues. The CDR3 DNA reads as TGTGCCAGCTCAGGCGGGACTGTCAACTTC. This sequence encodes CASSGGTVNF.

The V gene is TRBV11-2, the J gene TRBJ2-7; 10 bases align to TRBD1. This CDR3 is built from 15 residues. V shed 1 base, J shed 6 bases, and the junction held 6 bases outside the gene matches. Per the germline V gene, CDR1 is SGHAT and CDR2 is FQNNGV. This CDR3 reads CASSLVRDRGREQYF. CDR3 nucleotides: TGTGCCAGCAGCTTAGTAAGGGACAGGGGACGCGAGCAGTACTTC.

This clone was seen only a few times. This chain joins TRBV7-9 and TRBJ2-1, with 7 bases that match TRBD2. The CDR3 loop spans 14 amino acids. Germline lookup yields CDR1 SEHNR and CDR2 FQNEAQ (reference sequence). J was trimmed by 9 bases and V by 5 bases; bases with no gene match: 10. CDR3 DNA: TGTGCCAGCAGCGATTACCGCGGGAGCACTGAGCAGTTCTTC. Protein product: CASSDYRGSTEQFF.

This chain links TRBV5-1 with TRBJ1-1; TRBD1 is a possible D gene (6 bases). Between the trimmed V and J ends, which lost 7 bases and 1 base, there was a span of 17 bases. This CDR3 comprises 15 residues. CDR1 is SGHRS and CDR2 is YFSETQ in the germline V gene. CDR3 protein: CASRYGQKPNTEAFF. The CDR3 region has the DNA TGCGCCAGCCGATACGGACAGAAGCCGAACACTGAAGCTTTCTTT.

This clone was counted between two and nine times. The J gene is TRBJ2-1, the V gene TRBV25-1; 7 bases match TRBD1. Germline CDR1 reads MGHDK; CDR2 reads SYGVNS. The CDR3 extends over 17 amino acids. With V trimmed by 2 bases and J by 0 bases, 7 bases remained unmatched. Here the CDR3 DNA reads TGTGCCAGCAGTGAAGATGGGACAGCTAGCTCCTACAATGAGCAGTTCTTC. Translated: CASSEDGTASSYNEQFF.

The J gene is TRBJ1-1, the V gene TRBV2; unclear D gene. The CDR3 has 10 residues. Trimming took 6 bases from V and 8 from J, leaving 7 bases between them. Germline V gene lookup returns CDR1 SNHLY and CDR2 FYNNEI. CDR3 sequence (DNA): TGTGCCAGCAGGGTCAGAGAAGCTTTCTTT. It is translated as CASRVREAFF.

This rearrangement joins TRBV9 to TRBJ2-2, with D perhaps matching TRBD2 (6 bases). The length of the CDR3 is 16 residues. Trimming shortened V by 4 bases and J by 4 bases, and 17 bases separated the two germline ends. Germline-derived CDR1 and CDR2 are SGDLS and YYNGEE. CDR3 amino acids: CASSWRGGLSTGELFF. In DNA, the CDR3 is TGTGCCAGCAGCTGGAGGGGAGGTTTAAGCACCGGGGAGCTGTTTTTT. The variable domain in full, with the rest retrieved from reference TRBV9 and TRBJ2-2, is DSGVTQTPKHLITATGQRVTLRCSPRSGDLSVYWYQQSLDQGLQFLIQYYNGEERAKGNILERFSAQQFPDLHSELNLSSLELGDSALYFCASSWRGGLSTGELFFGEGSRLTVL.

A few counts support this clone. The sample contains more than one DNA sequence encoding this CDR3. This chain uses TRBV9 with TRBJ2-1; D ambiguous. The germline V gene encodes CDR1 SGDLS and CDR2 YYNGEE. The CDR3 is 11 residues long. V lost 2 bases to trimming and J lost 7 bases, with 4 bases between them. The CDR3, as DNA: TGTGCCAGCAGCGTGAGAAATGAGCAGTTCTTC. It translates to CASSVRNEQFF.

The chain recombines TRBV29-1 with TRBJ2-5; TRBD2 aligns across 9 bases. CDR3 size: 16 residues. The V and J ends lost 2 bases and 4 bases, in that order; junction bases with no gene match: 11. Germline V gene sequence: CDR1 SQVTM, CDR2 ANQGSEA. The CDR3 DNA reads TGCAGCGTTGAAACCTCCCTAGCGGGAAAAAGAGAGACCCAGTACTTC. Its translation: CSVETSLAGKRETQYF. The whole variable domain, filled in from reference TRBV29-1 and TRBJ2-5, reads SAVISQKPSRDICQRGTSLTIQCQVDSQVTMMFWYRQQPGQSLTLIATANQGSEATYESGFVIDKFPISRPNLTFSTLTVSNMSPEDSSIYLCSVETSLAGKRETQYFGPGTRLLVL.

The rearrangement links TRBV6-4 to TRBJ2-1; no clear D gene. Per germline, CDR1 MRHNA and CDR2 SNTAGT. The CDR3 consists of 15 residues. Trimming pared 6 bases from V and 9 bases from J, leaving 21 bases between. The DNA for the CDR3 is TGTGCCAGCAGGCTTATTCTTGGGCCTTACGGTGAGCAGTTCTTC. Its translation is CASRLILGPYGEQFF.